These 4 T cell receptor beta chains came from one sample sequenced in a study of blood T cells in healthy people across ages. Primers used in a second PCR of about 7 to 12 cycles were a sample-barcoded 5' primer and a J-beta primer mix. TCRdb reanalysed the 5' RACE reads using MiXCR and keeps one entry per CDR3 protein. The data hold over a million distinct CDR3 sequences, with approximately 25% observed a single time. Another study also made use of these data, one on T cells of mothers and their children.

The specimen sequenced was blood. The receptors shown here come from a girl aged 2 to 9 in good health.

Concerning this clonotype itself: The junction departs from the called germline gene at one end, perhaps through a read error. The J gene is TRBJ2-1, the V gene TRBV2; no clear D gene. This CDR3 has 13 amino acids. In germline, CDR1 is SNHLY, CDR2 FYNNEI. The CDR3 sequence is CASSAVSNNEQFF. CDR3 nucleotides: TGTGCCAGCAGCGCAGTCTCCAACAATGAGCAGTTCTTC.

The sample holds a few counts of this clonotype. The genes are TRBV12-3 or TRBV12-4 and TRBJ2-3, with 7 positions matching TRBD2. This CDR3 contains 18 residues. J was trimmed by 3 bases and V by 7 bases; bases with no gene match: 19. For the CDR3, the DNA is TGTGCCAGCATTCTTTTTACGGCCGGGACTATATCGACAGATACGCAGTATTTT. This translates into CASILFTAGTISTDTQYF.

This clonotype was detected a few times. V and J are TRBV4-3 and TRBJ2-1; possible D gene TRBD2, 7 bases. Trimming removed 0 bases from V and 2 bases from J, with 11 bases in between. There are 16 residues in the CDR3. The V gene's germline CDR1 is LGHNA and CDR2 YSLEER. The CDR3 here is CASSQDRGGPYNEQFF. CDR3 sequence (DNA): TGCGCCAGCAGCCAAGATAGGGGGGGCCCCTACAATGAGCAGTTCTTC.

The CDR3 is CATIPDPIATNEKLFF. In nucleotides, the CDR3 is TGTGCCACCATCCCGGACCCTATTGCAACTAATGAAAAACTGTTTTTT. The chain employs TRBV15 and TRBJ1-4; D unclear. CDR3 length: 16 amino acids. CDR1 LNHNV and CDR2 YYDKDF come from the germline V gene (reference sequence). V was shortened by 7 bases and J by 0 bases, with 15 bases between the two germline ends.